Detailed here is one T cell receptor beta chain. The ends were cut back, 2 bases at V and 1 base at J, with 5 bases in the middle. Germline-derived CDR1 and CDR2 are MNHEY and SVGAGI. The CDR3 has 13 amino acids. Sequencing was performed with immunoSEQ multiplex PCR; in TCRdb, only in-frame clones are kept and a portion is missing. Of roughly 70,000 clones listed, about 91% were seen once; the top ten hold 2% to 2.5%. This sample is drawn from a study of OX40 agonist ivuxolimab in advanced cancers. The TCR sequence derives from an adult with an advanced solid tumor such as melanoma, head and neck, liver or kidney cancer. The sample was CD4+ or CD8+ T cells sorted from blood, taken in a trial of the OX40 agonist ivuxolimab. The J gene is TRBJ1-2, the V gene TRBV6-5, with unresolved D. CDR3 nucleotides: TGTGCCAGCAGTTACGAGGTTAACTATGGCTACACCTTC. Protein: CASSYEVNYGYTF.